What follows are 9 T cell receptor beta chains derived from one specimen sequenced in a study of T cell clonality in common variable immunodeficiency. The study, taken as a whole, reports: In common variable immunodeficiency, TCR beta chains reportedly carried fewer deletions and N-nucleotide insertions.

No antigen is known for these receptors. The data were produced by immunoSEQ multiplex PCR, yet TCRdb's version contains in-frame clones alone and is incomplete. This sample comprises 25,000 to 35,000 clones, none seen once only. The source material was peripheral blood mononuclear cells. Receptors originate from a human donor with common variable immunodeficiency.

This clone was seen only a few times. This clone may be a read error of a much larger clone one base away. The read gets to within 3 residues of the CDR3 end, and the germline J gene fills in the rest. Additional DNA sequences in this sample encode the identical CDR3. This chain uses TRBV18 with TRBJ2-2, with D possibly being TRBD2 (6 bases). Looked up from germline, CDR1 is KGHSH and CDR2 is LQKENI. The V gene lost 0 bases and the J gene lost 5 bases, with 13 bases spanning the gap. The CDR3 consists of 16 residues. CDR3 DNA (partial): TGTGCCAGCTCACCACCGTCGGGGGAGGTGACCGGGGAG. Translated: CASSPPSGEVTGE. The complete CDR3 sequence is CASSPPSGEVTGELFF. Full variable domain (rest looked up from reference TRBV18 and TRBJ2-2): NAGVMQNPRHLVRRRGQEARLRCSPMKGHSHVYWYRQLPEEGLKFMVYLQKENIIDESGMPKERFSAEFPKEGPSILRIQQVVRGDSAAYFCASSPPSGEVTGELFFGEGSRLTVL.

This clone was detected many times. The read finishes 3 residues shy of the CDR3 end, and the germline J gene is used to complete it. The genes are TRBV18 and TRBJ2-3, with 13 bases lining up with TRBD2. CDR3 length: 15 amino acids. Per germline, CDR1 KGHSH and CDR2 LQKENI. V shed 5 bases and J 7 bases; nucleotides not matched to a gene: 6. The covered CDR3 bases are TGTGCCAGCTCATTCTCCGGGACTAGCGGGAATACG. This sequence encodes CASSFSGTSGNT. The complete CDR3 protein is CASSFSGTSGNTQYF.

Concerning this clone: The read finishes 3 residues shy of the CDR3 end, and the germline J gene is used to complete it. The genes are TRBV5-8 and TRBJ1-2; weak D call: TRBD1 (5 bases). Trimming removed 2 bases at V and 3 bases at J, with 8 bases between. There are 13 residues in the CDR3. The germline gives CDR1 SGHTS, CDR2 YDEGEE. The CDR3 here is CASSFGRDYGYTF. The covered CDR3 bases are TGTGCCAGCAGCTTCGGCAGGGACTATGGC.

About this clone itself: One junction end disagrees with the germline gene, perhaps due to a read error. The DNA ends 3 residues before the CDR3 does, and the rest of the CDR3 is filled in from the germline J gene. The chain combines TRBV20-1 with TRBJ1-5; the D gene is possibly TRBD1 (5 bases). There are 14 residues in the CDR3. Per the germline V gene, CDR1 is DFQATT and CDR2 is SNEGSKA (reference sequence). The DNA read from the CDR3 is TGCAGTGCTGACAGCCATCATAGCAAGCAGCCC. This codes for CSADSHHSKQP. From start to end, the CDR3 is CSADSHHSKQPQHF.

This clone was seen only a few times. The read halts 3 residues ahead of the CDR3 end, with the missing end drawn from the germline J gene. The rearrangement links TRBV7-9 to TRBJ2-5; 8 bases map to TRBD2. Germline CDR1 reads SEHNR; CDR2 reads FQNEAQ (reference sequence). With 10 bases clipped from V and 2 bases from J, the junction kept 9 bases outside the gene matches. The CDR3 is made up of 14 amino acids. CDR3 protein: CATRGGRGQETQYF. The sequenced part of the CDR3 DNA is TGTGCCACACGGGGGGGCCGGGGGCAAGAGACC. The full variable domain, with the rest looked up from reference TRBV7-9 and TRBJ2-5, is DTGVSQNPRHKITKRGQNVTFRCDPISEHNRLYWYRQTLGQGPEFLTYFQNEAQLEKSRLLSDRFSAERPKGSFSTLEIQRTEQGDSAMYLCATRGGRGQETQYFGPGTRLLVL.

In its sample, this clone was seen a few times. The read terminates 3 residues before the CDR3 end, so the remaining end is supplied by the germline J gene. V and J are TRBV5-4 and TRBJ2-7, with 14 nucleotides matching TRBD2. The CDR3 contains 15 residues. The J segment lost 6 bases and the V segment lost 4 bases, leaving 6 bases of the junction unmatched. Germline V CDR1 and CDR2: SGHNT, YYREEE (reference sequence). CDR3 sequence reads: CASSPGTSGRTEQYF. The covered CDR3 bases are TGTGCCAGCAGCCCCGGGACTAGCGGGAGAACCGAG.

Many counts were recorded for this clone. The CDR3 end falls 3 residues outside the read, so it is completed with the germline J gene. The chain links TRBV6-2 or TRBV6-3 to TRBJ2-1; TRBD2 matches 13 bases. Germline-derived CDR1 and CDR2 are MNHEY and SVGEGT. V lost 11 bases, J lost 9 bases, and 7 bases stayed unmatched. The CDR3 totals 13 residues. The CDR3: CAARLAGGREQFF. The sequenced CDR3 bases are TGTGCCGCCAGACTAGCGGGAGGTCGTGAG.

This clone was observed at least ten times. The read finishes 3 residues shy of the CDR3 end, and the germline J gene is used to complete it. This sample also contains other DNA sequences that code for the same CDR3. The V gene is TRBV5-1, the J gene TRBJ1-4; TRBD1 agrees at 7 bases. The CDR3 runs to 14 residues. Germline V gene lookup returns CDR1 SGHRS and CDR2 YFSETQ. V was pared by 3 bases and J by 4 bases, with 3 bases of the junction left unmatched. The CDR3 is CASSSGTDNEKLFF. The covered CDR3 bases are TGCGCCAGCAGCTCCGGGACAGATAATGAAAAA.

The table lists this clone with a few counts. The read finishes 3 residues shy of the CDR3 end, and the germline J gene is used to complete it. The rearrangement uses TRBV6-1 and TRBJ1-2, with TRBD1 matching 7 bases. Looked up from germline, CDR1 is MNHNS and CDR2 is SASEGT. The CDR3 extends over 15 amino acids. V gave up 4 bases and J gave up 4 bases; unmatched junction bases: 9. The CDR3 DNA, read in part, is TGTGCCAGCAGTGCCGGACAGGCTGGGGGCTATGGC. Translation: CASSAGQAGGYG. The entire CDR3 is CASSAGQAGGYGYTF.